The following is a TCR beta chain sequence with its context. This specimen belongs to a study of blood T cell repertoires in COVID-19. The overall study: Sites in the United States, Italy and Spain provided acute and convalescent COVID-19 samples. T cells, B-cell-depleted T cells, or PBMCs provided the cDNA or gDNA that served as material.

Those enrolled in Seattle joined during active infection and were followed longitudinally afterward. This table comes from immunoSEQ multiplex PCR, and its TCRdb copy is limited to in-frame clones, with some not included. This sample yields tens of thousands of clones, of which approximately 83% are seen a single time; under 40% belongs to the top ten. The CDR3 covers 14 residues. The ends were cut back, 6 bases at V and 6 bases at J, with 17 bases in the middle. Germline V gene sequence: CDR1 MNHEY, CDR2 SVGEGT. This chain connects TRBV6-2 or TRBV6-3 to TRBJ1-1; D gene ambiguous. The specimen was peripheral blood. The sequence came from a woman at least 80 years old with COVID-19, enrolled during active disease. The CDR3 DNA is TGTGCCAGCAGCGCCGGCCTTTTACGGGCTGAAGCTTTCTTT. This sequence encodes CASSAGLLRAEAFF.